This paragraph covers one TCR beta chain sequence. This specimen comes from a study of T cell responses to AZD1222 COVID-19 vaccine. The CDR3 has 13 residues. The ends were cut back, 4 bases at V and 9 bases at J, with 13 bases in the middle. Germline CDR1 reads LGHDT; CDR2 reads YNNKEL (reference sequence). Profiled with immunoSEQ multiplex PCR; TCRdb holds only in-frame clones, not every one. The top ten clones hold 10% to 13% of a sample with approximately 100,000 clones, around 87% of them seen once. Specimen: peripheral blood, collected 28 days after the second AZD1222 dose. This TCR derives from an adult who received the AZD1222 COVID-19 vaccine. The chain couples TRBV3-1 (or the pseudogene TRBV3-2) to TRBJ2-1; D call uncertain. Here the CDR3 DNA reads TGTGCCAGCAGCCCCCTATGGGTAGGTGAGCAGTTCTTC. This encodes CASSPLWVGEQFF.